These 32 T cell receptor beta chains were sequenced from one sample in a study of blood T cell repertoires in COVID-19. Profiled with immunoSEQ multiplex PCR; TCRdb holds only in-frame clones, not every one. The data show approximately 310,000 clones, approximately 91% seen once. Material for sequencing was PBMCs or T cells enriched from blood (not recorded which). The receptors come from a man aged 55 to 70 who had recovered from COVID-19.

The table lists this clone with a few counts. The CDR3 DNA reads TGTGCCAGCAGTCGCTCCACCGAGTCCTACGAGCAGTACTTC. Protein product: CASSRSTESYEQYF. The rearrangement links TRBV6-5 to TRBJ2-7; D call uncertain. Per the germline V gene, CDR1 is MNHEY and CDR2 is SVGAGI. Trimming shortened V by 5 bases and J by 1 base, and 12 bases separated the two germline ends. This CDR3 region has 14 residues.

The V call is TRBV27, the J call TRBJ1-6, with TRBD1 identical over 12 bases. The J segment lost 7 bases and the V segment lost 5 bases, leaving 3 bases of the junction unmatched. The CDR3 loop spans 15 amino acids. Germline-derived CDR1 and CDR2 are MNHEY and SMNVEV (reference sequence). The CDR3 protein is CASSLGTGGNSPLHF. DNA of the CDR3: TGTGCCAGCAGTCTGGGGACAGGGGGCAATTCACCCCTCCACTTT.

The V call is TRBV30, the J call TRBJ2-1, with 11 bases lining up with TRBD2. Germline V lookup: CDR1 GTSNPN, CDR2 SVGIG (reference sequence). The CDR3 spans 17 residues. With 3 bases clipped from V and 7 bases from J, the junction kept 14 bases outside the gene matches. The CDR3 region has the DNA TGTGCCTGGAGCCGACGGACTAGCGGGTGGGCCCTGAATGAGCAGTTCTTC. It yields the protein CAWSRRTSGWALNEQFF.

The chain uses TRBV2 and TRBJ2-1; 8 nucleotides agree with TRBD1. Germline CDR1 and CDR2: SNHLY and FYNNEI. The CDR3 sequence is 13 residues long. V shed 8 bases, J shed 7 bases, and the junction held 7 bases outside the gene matches. Here the CDR3 DNA reads TGTGCCAGCCTACGGACAGGGTGGAATGAGCAGTTCTTC. It specifies CASLRTGWNEQFF.

This chain uses TRBV18 with TRBJ1-2, with D possibly TRBD1 on 6 matching bases. With 2 bases removed from V and 6 bases from J, the gap between germline ends came to 7 bases. Germline CDR1 is KGHSH and CDR2 is LQKENI. This CDR3 has 12 residues. The CDR3 DNA reads as TGTGCCAGCTCACCATCAGGGGATGGCTACACCTTC. It encodes CASSPSGDGYTF.

This chain connects TRBV5-6 to TRBJ2-7, with 12 positions matching TRBD1. With V trimmed by 3 bases and J by 4 bases, 2 bases remained unmatched. Germline V CDR1 and CDR2: SGHDT, YYEEEE. The CDR3 has 14 residues. The CDR3 DNA reads as TGTGCCAGCAGCTGGGACAGGGGGCTATACGAGCAGTACTTC. It is translated as CASSWDRGLYEQYF.

V gene TRBV5-1 combines with J gene TRBJ1-1, with TRBD1 as a possible D gene (5 bases). Germline V gene lookup returns CDR1 SGHRS and CDR2 YFSETQ. The CDR3 extends over 15 amino acids. V lost 0 bases and J lost 1, with 10 bases in between. DNA of the CDR3: TGCGCCAGCAGCTTGGCACAGGCGACGAACACTGAAGCTTTCTTT. Translating it yields CASSLAQATNTEAFF.

The J gene is TRBJ2-5, the V gene TRBV7-9; D is unresolved. There are 12 residues in the CDR3. The V gene's germline CDR1 is SEHNR and CDR2 FQNEAQ (reference sequence). Trimming took 2 bases from V and 5 from J, leaving 6 bases between them. The CDR3 bases are TGTGCCAGCAGCTTATCTAACGAGACCCAGTACTTC. The encoded protein is CASSLSNETQYF.

The rearrangement uses TRBV5-4 and TRBJ2-2, with TRBD1 matching over 9 bases. Germline CDR1 is SGHNT and CDR2 is YYREEE (reference sequence). The CDR3 is 16 amino acids. V was clipped by 2 bases and J by 2 bases; unmatched bases: 4. The CDR3 protein is CASSFRQGGNTGELFF. CDR3 nucleotide sequence: TGTGCCAGCAGCTTCCGACAGGGGGGTAACACCGGGGAGCTGTTTTTT. Complete variable domain (other parts from reference TRBV5-4 and TRBJ2-2): ETGVTQSPTHLIKTRGQQVTLRCSSQSGHNTVSWYQQALGQGPQFIFQYYREEENGRGNFPPRFSGLQFPNYSSELNVNALELDDSALYLCASSFRQGGNTGELFFGEGSRLTVL.

The sample holds one count of this clone. The rearrangement joins TRBV7-9 to TRBJ1-5; tentative D call: TRBD1 (5 bases). Deletions cut 2 bases from V and 5 bases from J, with 13 bases between. CDR3 length: 15 residues. Per the germline V gene, CDR1 is SEHNR and CDR2 is FQNEAQ (reference sequence). CDR3 in amino acids: CASSLFTGGDQPQHF. CDR3 in DNA: TGTGCCAGCAGCTTATTTACAGGTGGGGATCAGCCCCAGCATTTT.

The V and J genes are TRBV28 and TRBJ1-3, with D unclear. V was clipped by 9 bases and J by 8 bases, with 17 bases between them. This CDR3 comprises 13 residues. The germline CDR1 and CDR2 sequences are MDHEN and SYDVKM. The CDR3 loop is CASLHSTLYTIYF. In DNA, the CDR3 is TGTGCCAGTCTTCACTCGACTCTCTACACCATATATTTT.

The chain employs TRBV29-1 and TRBJ1-5; a weak D match, TRBD1 (5 bases). The CDR3 has 12 amino acids. In germline, CDR1 is SQVTM, CDR2 ANQGSEA. Trimming cost V 7 bases and J 5 bases, with 12 bases left between them. Here the CDR3 reads CSAHRFDQPQHF. CDR3 bases: TGCAGCGCACACAGGTTCGATCAGCCCCAGCATTTT. The full variable domain, rest sourced from reference TRBV29-1 and TRBJ1-5, is SAVISQKPSRDICQRGTSLTIQCQVDSQVTMMFWYRQQPGQSLTLIATANQGSEATYESGFVIDKFPISRPNLTFSTLTVSNMSPEDSSIYLCSAHRFDQPQHFGDGTRLSIL.

The chain employs TRBV11-1 and TRBJ2-7; maybe TRBD2 (7 bases). V lost 4 bases to trimming and J lost 2 bases, with 15 bases between them. The CDR3 is 15 residues long. From germline, CDR1 is SGHAT and CDR2 FQDESV (reference sequence). CDR3 in amino acids: CASSSTGGPAYEQYF. CDR3 bases: TGTGCCAGCAGCTCCACCGGGGGGCCTGCCTACGAGCAGTACTTC.

This chain links TRBV7-2 with TRBJ2-7, with D unclear. Germline assignment: CDR1 SGHTA and CDR2 FQGNSA. The CDR3 has 12 amino acids. With 5 bases removed from V and 0 bases from J, the gap between germline ends came to 5 bases. The CDR3 protein is CASSRSSYEQYF. In DNA, the CDR3 is TGTGCCAGCAGCCGTAGCTCCTACGAGCAGTACTTC.

A few counts support this clone. This rearrangement joins TRBV14 to TRBJ1-1, with TRBD1 matching over 7 bases. Losses at the gene ends were 8 bases for V and 0 bases for J; bases not matched to a gene: 3. This CDR3 comprises 13 residues. The germline V gene has CDR1 SGHDN and CDR2 FVKESK. CDR3 nucleotide sequence: TGTGCCAGCCTACAGGGGCTGAACACTGAAGCTTTCTTT. Amino acids: CASLQGLNTEAFF.

This chain joins TRBV28 and TRBJ1-4; D is ambiguous. CDR1 and CDR2 from the germline V gene are MDHEN and SYDVKM. This CDR3 region has 15 residues. The ends were cut back, 2 bases at V and 3 bases at J, with 10 bases in the middle. CDR3 amino acids: CASSLEGISNEKLFF. In nucleotides, the CDR3 is TGTGCCAGCAGTTTAGAGGGTATCTCTAATGAAAAACTGTTTTTT.

The chain carries TRBV7-9 and TRBJ2-2; TRBD1 matches 9 bases. The J segment lost 4 bases and the V segment lost 4 bases, leaving 4 bases of the junction unmatched. This CDR3 region has 15 residues. Germline CDR1 is SEHNR and CDR2 is FQNEAQ (reference sequence). In nucleotides, the CDR3 is TGTGCCAGCAGCTCGGGACAGGGAATCACCGGGGAGCTGTTTTTT. Translating gives CASSSGQGITGELFF.

This chain uses TRBV6-5 with TRBJ2-7; the match to TRBD1 covers 8 bases. V gave up 2 bases and J gave up 2 bases; unmatched junction bases: 5. Germline CDR1 MNHEY, CDR2 SVGAGI. The CDR3 consists of 15 residues. The DNA for the CDR3 is TGTGCCAGCAGTTACGCGACAGGGGCCCCCTACGAGCAGTACTTC. Residues: CASSYATGAPYEQYF.

This rearrangement joins TRBV4-2 to TRBJ2-5, with 8 positions matching TRBD1. J lost 3 bases, V lost 1 base, and 1 base had no gene match. Germline CDR1 and CDR2: LGHNA and YNFKEQ. The CDR3 runs to 14 residues. In DNA form, the CDR3 reads TGTGCCAGCAGCCAAGGGACAGGGAAAGAGACCCAGTACTTC. Its protein is CASSQGTGKETQYF.

The chain combines TRBV29-1 with TRBJ2-7, with D maybe TRBD2 (5 bases). Per germline, CDR1 SQVTM and CDR2 ANQGSEA. The CDR3 covers 13 residues. V shed 4 bases and J shed 3 bases, with 13 bases lying between them. In DNA form, the CDR3 reads TGCAGCGTTGCATATCGGGGAGACTACGAGCAGTACTTC. It translates to CSVAYRGDYEQYF.

This clone appeared a single time. This chain joins TRBV15 and TRBJ2-7, with TRBD2 identical over 9 bases. This CDR3 comprises 15 residues. V gave up 3 bases and J gave up 3 bases; unmatched junction bases: 6. From germline, CDR1 is LNHNV and CDR2 YYDKDF (reference sequence). The CDR3 nucleotides read TGTGCCACCAGCAGGGTAGCGGGAGTTCTCTACGAGCAGTACTTC. Its protein is CATSRVAGVLYEQYF. The full variable domain, rest sourced from reference TRBV15 and TRBJ2-7, is DAMVIQNPRYQVTQFGKPVTLSCSQTLNHNVMYWYQQKSSQAPKLLFHYYDKDFNNEADTPDNFQSRRPNTSFCFLDIRSPGLGDTAMYLCATSRVAGVLYEQYFGPGTRLTVT.

The V and J genes are TRBV30 and TRBJ1-5; possibly TRBD1 for D (5 bases). This CDR3 is built from 15 residues. CDR1 is GTSNPN and CDR2 is SVGIG in the germline V gene (reference sequence). V lost 3 bases and J 0 bases, leaving 12 bases between the germline ends. For the CDR3, the DNA is TGTGCCTGGAGGGAGGGACCATATAGCAATCAGCCCCAGCATTTT. This sequence encodes CAWREGPYSNQPQHF.

The genes are TRBV19 and TRBJ2-1, with 12 bases identical to TRBD2. Trimming at V came to 6 bases and at J to 9 bases, leaving 6 bases not matched to a gene. The CDR3 is made up of 14 amino acids. In germline, CDR1 is LNHDA, CDR2 SQIVND (reference sequence). This CDR3 reads CASSLAGGPFEQFF. CDR3 DNA sequence: TGTGCCAGTAGCCTAGCGGGAGGGCCGTTTGAGCAGTTCTTC. The full variable domain, rest sourced from reference TRBV19 and TRBJ2-1, is DGGITQSPKYLFRKEGQNVTLSCEQNLNHDAMYWYRQDPGQGLRLIYYSQIVNDFQKGDIAEGYSVSREKKESFPLTVTSAQKNPTAFYLCASSLAGGPFEQFFGPGTRLTVL.

The rearrangement uses TRBV3-1 (or the pseudogene TRBV3-2) and TRBJ2-7, with D perhaps TRBD1 (6 bases). The germline V gene encodes CDR1 LGHDT and CDR2 YNNKEL (reference sequence). V gave up 1 base and J gave up 3 bases, with 16 bases separating them. The CDR3 runs to 16 residues. The CDR3 loop is CASSQATGRLDYEQYF. In nucleotides, the CDR3 is TGTGCCAGCAGCCAAGCCACAGGGCGCCTAGACTACGAGCAGTACTTC.

The chain recombines TRBV28 with TRBJ2-7, with D tentatively TRBD1 (7 bases). The CDR3 has 14 amino acids. V shed 6 bases and J shed 4 bases, with 16 bases lying between them. Germline-derived CDR1 and CDR2 are MDHEN and SYDVKM. The CDR3 protein is CASSQGGNLYEQYF. In DNA, the CDR3 is TGTGCCAGCAGCCAGGGGGGCAACCTTTACGAGCAGTACTTC.

The chain employs TRBV11-2 and TRBJ1-5, with D possibly TRBD1 on 5 matching bases. Germline CDR1 reads SGHAT; CDR2 reads FQNNGV. V was pared by 3 bases and J by 5 bases, with 11 bases between. The CDR3 runs to 14 residues. As DNA, the CDR3 is TGTGCCAGCAGCTTGGGGGGGTTTGATCAGCCCCAGCATTTT. It translates to CASSLGGFDQPQHF.

The chain has TRBV12-3 or TRBV12-4 and TRBJ2-1, with unresolved D. CDR3 length: 12 amino acids. Between the trimmed V and J ends, which lost 1 base and 10 bases, there was a span of 8 bases. CDR3: CASSLETLEQFF. DNA for the CDR3: TGTGCCAGCAGTTTAGAGACACTCGAGCAGTTCTTC.

The CDR3 loop reads CASSLQGARTNEKLFF. CDR3 DNA sequence: TGTGCCAGCAGTCTCCAGGGGGCCCGGACTAATGAAAAACTGTTTTTT. The chain has TRBV28 and TRBJ1-4, with TRBD1 matching over 8 bases. J was trimmed by 2 bases and V by 5 bases; bases with no gene match: 7. Germline CDR1 and CDR2: MDHEN and SYDVKM. This CDR3 is built from 16 residues.

This chain uses TRBV6-5 with TRBJ2-1; TRBD1 agrees at 8 bases. With 4 bases clipped from V and 4 bases from J, the junction kept 6 bases outside the gene matches. Germline assignment: CDR1 MNHEY and CDR2 SVGAGI. This CDR3 is built from 15 residues. The CDR3 DNA follows: TGTGCCAGCAGTTTAACGGGACAGGCGTACAATGAGCAGTTCTTC. This sequence encodes CASSLTGQAYNEQFF.

The J gene is TRBJ2-2, the V gene TRBV29-1; possible D gene TRBD1, 6 bases. This CDR3 has 14 residues. Germline V gene data show CDR1 as SQVTM and CDR2 as ANQGSEA. Trimming took 4 bases from V and 5 from J, leaving 14 bases between them. The CDR3 region has the DNA TGCAGCGTTGGGGCAGGGGCTGGGACCGGGGAGCTGTTTTTT. It translates to CSVGAGAGTGELFF.

This clone was counted a single time. The CDR3 reads CASSLQTSTSGSSDTQYF. The CDR3 coding sequence is TGCGCCAGCAGCTTACAGACTTCGACTAGCGGGAGCTCAGATACGCAGTATTTT. The chain links TRBV5-1 to TRBJ2-3; 12 nucleotides line up with TRBD2. J gave up 4 bases and V 2 bases, and 11 bases lay outside the gene matches. CDR1 is SGHRS and CDR2 is YFSETQ in the germline V gene. The CDR3 spans 18 residues.

The genes are TRBV4-1 and TRBJ2-4; 15 bases fit TRBD2. Germline CDR1 reads MGHRA; CDR2 reads YSYEKL. V gave up 9 bases and J gave up 1 base; unmatched junction bases: 16. CDR3 size: 20 residues. For the CDR3, the DNA is TGCGCCAGTACGACTCGGACTAGCGGGAGGGCCCGATTGGCCAAAAACATTCAGTACTTC. Its translation is CASTTRTSGRARLAKNIQYF.